This TCR beta chain was observed in a study of T cell repertoires in cytomegalovirus infection. Background on the study: Carrying CMV and the relevant HLA type showed in public TCR beta signatures.

Via MiXCR, TCRdb re-called the reads, giving one row per CDR3 protein. The table lists some 400,000 distinct CDR3 sequences, around 18% of them singletons. The CDR3 is 11 amino acids. Between the trimmed V and J ends, which lost 5 bases and 3 bases, there was a span of 8 bases. Germline CDR1 DFQATT, CDR2 SNEGSKA (reference sequence). Study-wide points: Frequencies of public TCR beta families were cumulated, and this identified carriers of CMV plus the relevant HLA.

This clonotype was counted a few times. Antigen specificity is unknown. Sample: PBMCs. This clonotype was obtained from a human donor in good health (CMV status not recorded). Some clones in this sample may be carry-over from other donors' samples. The chain couples TRBV20-1 to TRBJ2-7; no reliable D call. CDR3 in amino acids: CSAPRVYEQYF. CDR3 in DNA: TGCAGTGCTCCACGAGTCTACGAGCAGTACTTC.